This TCR beta chain emerged from a study of blood T cell repertoires in COVID-19. Study-level background: Donors in the United States, Italy and Spain gave samples during acute or convalescent COVID-19. The analysed material was cDNA or gDNA that came from T cells, B-cell-depleted T cells, or PBMCs.

The ends lost 0 bases at V and 4 bases at J; junction bases unmatched: 13. This CDR3 comprises 18 residues. Looked up from germline, CDR1 is MGHRA and CDR2 is YSYEKL. As handled by the study authors: Amplification of reference gene primers provided the estimated nucleated cell counts. Data came from immunoSEQ multiplex PCR; TCRdb stores just in-frame clones and leaves some out. V and J calls plus clone size are reproduced from that table; the DNA served to infer D and trimming. The sample has under 150,000 clones, under 80% seen once. The source is a man in his sixties with acute or convalescent COVID-19. The sample comprised peripheral blood. The chain combines TRBV4-1 with TRBJ2-5; 8 nucleotides agree with TRBD2. Here the CDR3 DNA reads TGCGCCAGCAGCCAAGAGGGGACTAGGCGGGGTTTGGGAGAGACCCAGTACTTC. It codes for CASSQEGTRRGLGETQYF.